A selection of T cell receptor beta chains follows, all from one sample in a study of control samples from healthy donors and cancer patients. Assay: immunoSEQ multiplex PCR; the TCRdb copy retains only in-frame clones and omits some. The table lists around 160,000 clones, roughly 93% of them singletons, with more than 4.5% in the top ten. The sample was blood. Source of these receptors: a man between 18 and 29 years old in good health. The CDR3 runs from the conserved cysteine through the conserved F or W. D genes are given only for firm matches. Part of the rows lack a size; the others show once, few, many or a class for expanded clones.

TRBV2	NA	TRBJ2-7	NA	TGTGCCAGCAGTGAACCCTCGTCGACCGTAGAGGAGCAGTACTTC	CASSEPSSTVEEQYF
TRBV2	once	TRBJ1-1	NA	TGTGCCAGCGCCCAGGGCCTCGGGGCCACTGAAGCTTTCTTT	CASAQGLGATEAFF
TRBV14	once	TRBJ1-4	NA	TGTGCCAGCAGCCAACTTTTGGGGCAGGGTGAAAAACTGTTTTTT	CASSQLLGQGEKLFF
TRBV27	NA	TRBJ2-7	NA	TGTGCCAGCAGTCCCGAGGGGGGGGACAGGTCCTACGAGCAGTACTTC	CASSPEGGDRSYEQYF
TRBV28	NA	TRBJ2-3	TRBD2	TGTGCCAGCAGTTTGGACCCAACAGGTTCAAGAGCGGGAGTCGTTACAGATACGCAGTATTTT	CASSLDPTGSRAGVVTDTQYF
TRBV12-3/TRBV12-4	NA	TRBJ2-1	NA	TGTGCCAGCAGTTTAGCCCTTTACAATGAGCAGTTCTTC	CASSLALYNEQFF
TRBV12-3/TRBV12-4	NA	TRBJ1-1	NA	TGTGCCAGCAGCGCCTTGGGGACTGAAGCTTTCTTT	CASSALGTEAFF
TRBV5-6	NA	TRBJ1-2	NA	TGTGCCAGCAGCTTGATGTCCCGACAGCCACTCCGCTATGGCTACACCTTC	CASSLMSRQPLRYGYTF
TRBV28	NA	TRBJ2-7	NA	TGTGCCAGCAGAAAAGCCACAGGACGCTCCTACGAGCAGTACTTC	CASRKATGRSYEQYF
TRBV27	once	TRBJ2-3	NA	TGTGCCAGCAGTTTAAGGGCGGGGTATGCTACGCAGTATTTT	CASSLRAGYATQYF
TRBV7-2	NA	TRBJ1-2	NA	TGTGCCAGCAAACCTGGGGGGGAACCTTATGGCTACACCTTC	CASKPGGEPYGYTF
TRBV7-9	once	TRBJ1-2	NA	TGTGCCAGCAGCTTAGAAGTGGGCTATGGCTACACCTTC	CASSLEVGYGYTF
TRBV11-2	NA	TRBJ2-7	TRBD2	TGTGCCAGCAGCTTAACGCGGGGGAACTACGAGCAGTACTTC	CASSLTRGNYEQYF
TRBV28	NA	TRBJ1-4	NA	TGTGCCAGCAGGTACCCGGGACTACCTAATGAAAAACTGTTTTTT	CASRYPGLPNEKLFF